The rows below give T cell receptor beta chains drawn from one sample of a study of blood T cell repertoires in COVID-19. Sequencing was performed with immunoSEQ multiplex PCR; in TCRdb, only in-frame clones are kept and a portion is missing. The sample comprises 150,000 to 200,000 clones, around four fifths of which are singletons, and 2.5% to 3.5% rests with the top ten. The sequenced sample consisted of peripheral blood. Receptors originate from a woman over 75 with active or convalescent COVID-19. The CDR3 runs from the conserved cysteine through the conserved F or W. Each record gives: CDR3 protein, V gene, clone size. Not every row has a clone size; where given, it reads once, few, many or a size class.

CDR3 protein: CASSFYRDRDTDTQYF
V gene: TRBV5-5
clone size: NA

CDR3 protein: CASSVVDGGNRNTEAFF
V gene: TRBV9
clone size: NA

CDR3 protein: CATSDYQFGLAGPHTDTQYF
V gene: TRBV24-1
clone size: NA

CDR3 protein: CASSMRQDTSGNTIYF
V gene: TRBV19
clone size: NA

CDR3 protein: CASTREGGYGYTF
V gene: TRBV5-1
clone size: NA

CDR3 protein: CATATGEANVLTF
V gene: TRBV5-4
clone size: NA

CDR3 protein: CASSASTYTGELFF
V gene: TRBV7-9
clone size: once

CDR3 protein: CAISDSRVGANVLTF
V gene: TRBV10-3
clone size: NA

CDR3 protein: CASSYRDSAIYGYTF
V gene: TRBV6-5
clone size: NA

CDR3 protein: CASRERGANGYTF
V gene: TRBV5-6
clone size: few

CDR3 protein: CASSQDPLQETQYF
V gene: TRBV4-2
clone size: NA

CDR3 protein: CASSIRTGGATEAFF
V gene: TRBV2
clone size: few

CDR3 protein: CAWSTGTQPQHF
V gene: TRBV30
clone size: NA

CDR3 protein: CSALYGGNTEAFF
V gene: TRBV29-1
clone size: NA

CDR3 protein: CASSPQGLNTEAFF
V gene: TRBV7-3
clone size: NA

CDR3 protein: CASNPGQGSLNQPQHF
V gene: TRBV19
clone size: NA

CDR3 protein: CASSFVRGTGINTDTQYF
V gene: TRBV7-3
clone size: NA

CDR3 protein: CASSPDPGKTETQYF
V gene: TRBV6-5
clone size: NA

CDR3 protein: CAISEPQGPGLGQETQYF
V gene: TRBV10-3
clone size: NA

CDR3 protein: CASRGGPGTEAFF
V gene: TRBV5-6
clone size: once

CDR3 protein: CASSGLAGGYNEQFF
V gene: TRBV5-1
clone size: NA

CDR3 protein: CASSPPQSNRGQPQHF
V gene: TRBV18
clone size: NA

CDR3 protein: CASSSLTSGGGTQYF
V gene: TRBV13
clone size: few

CDR3 protein: CASGPQSNQPQHF
V gene: TRBV2
clone size: NA

CDR3 protein: CASSSWDSTDTQYF
V gene: TRBV13
clone size: NA

CDR3 protein: CATSRDSLAATNEKLFF
V gene: TRBV15
clone size: NA

CDR3 protein: CASSLQGWREQYF
V gene: TRBV27
clone size: NA

CDR3 protein: CATSSRYYEQYF
V gene: TRBV15
clone size: NA

CDR3 protein: CASSERGGAAFF
V gene: TRBV10-2
clone size: few

CDR3 protein: CASMKTGVGRNEQFF
V gene: TRBV28
clone size: NA

CDR3 protein: CASSESSRLYF
V gene: TRBV2
clone size: NA

CDR3 protein: CASSLEGQSSYEQYF
V gene: TRBV7-2
clone size: few

CDR3 protein: CSVAKGVNQPQHF
V gene: TRBV29-1
clone size: NA

CDR3 protein: CASREVAGELFF
V gene: TRBV28
clone size: NA

CDR3 protein: CASSLGLYQPQHF
V gene: TRBV7-2
clone size: NA

CDR3 protein: CASSYQGRGANVLTF
V gene: TRBV6-2/TRBV6-3
clone size: once

CDR3 protein: CASSLTGRTDTQYF
V gene: TRBV18
clone size: NA

CDR3 protein: CASRAGTGGHQPQHF
V gene: TRBV6-5
clone size: NA

CDR3 protein: CASTGNTEAFF
V gene: TRBV3-1/TRBV3-2
clone size: NA

CDR3 protein: CASSQGHQDGYTF
V gene: TRBV3-1/TRBV3-2
clone size: NA

CDR3 protein: CASSVGQGAYNEQFF
V gene: TRBV9
clone size: NA